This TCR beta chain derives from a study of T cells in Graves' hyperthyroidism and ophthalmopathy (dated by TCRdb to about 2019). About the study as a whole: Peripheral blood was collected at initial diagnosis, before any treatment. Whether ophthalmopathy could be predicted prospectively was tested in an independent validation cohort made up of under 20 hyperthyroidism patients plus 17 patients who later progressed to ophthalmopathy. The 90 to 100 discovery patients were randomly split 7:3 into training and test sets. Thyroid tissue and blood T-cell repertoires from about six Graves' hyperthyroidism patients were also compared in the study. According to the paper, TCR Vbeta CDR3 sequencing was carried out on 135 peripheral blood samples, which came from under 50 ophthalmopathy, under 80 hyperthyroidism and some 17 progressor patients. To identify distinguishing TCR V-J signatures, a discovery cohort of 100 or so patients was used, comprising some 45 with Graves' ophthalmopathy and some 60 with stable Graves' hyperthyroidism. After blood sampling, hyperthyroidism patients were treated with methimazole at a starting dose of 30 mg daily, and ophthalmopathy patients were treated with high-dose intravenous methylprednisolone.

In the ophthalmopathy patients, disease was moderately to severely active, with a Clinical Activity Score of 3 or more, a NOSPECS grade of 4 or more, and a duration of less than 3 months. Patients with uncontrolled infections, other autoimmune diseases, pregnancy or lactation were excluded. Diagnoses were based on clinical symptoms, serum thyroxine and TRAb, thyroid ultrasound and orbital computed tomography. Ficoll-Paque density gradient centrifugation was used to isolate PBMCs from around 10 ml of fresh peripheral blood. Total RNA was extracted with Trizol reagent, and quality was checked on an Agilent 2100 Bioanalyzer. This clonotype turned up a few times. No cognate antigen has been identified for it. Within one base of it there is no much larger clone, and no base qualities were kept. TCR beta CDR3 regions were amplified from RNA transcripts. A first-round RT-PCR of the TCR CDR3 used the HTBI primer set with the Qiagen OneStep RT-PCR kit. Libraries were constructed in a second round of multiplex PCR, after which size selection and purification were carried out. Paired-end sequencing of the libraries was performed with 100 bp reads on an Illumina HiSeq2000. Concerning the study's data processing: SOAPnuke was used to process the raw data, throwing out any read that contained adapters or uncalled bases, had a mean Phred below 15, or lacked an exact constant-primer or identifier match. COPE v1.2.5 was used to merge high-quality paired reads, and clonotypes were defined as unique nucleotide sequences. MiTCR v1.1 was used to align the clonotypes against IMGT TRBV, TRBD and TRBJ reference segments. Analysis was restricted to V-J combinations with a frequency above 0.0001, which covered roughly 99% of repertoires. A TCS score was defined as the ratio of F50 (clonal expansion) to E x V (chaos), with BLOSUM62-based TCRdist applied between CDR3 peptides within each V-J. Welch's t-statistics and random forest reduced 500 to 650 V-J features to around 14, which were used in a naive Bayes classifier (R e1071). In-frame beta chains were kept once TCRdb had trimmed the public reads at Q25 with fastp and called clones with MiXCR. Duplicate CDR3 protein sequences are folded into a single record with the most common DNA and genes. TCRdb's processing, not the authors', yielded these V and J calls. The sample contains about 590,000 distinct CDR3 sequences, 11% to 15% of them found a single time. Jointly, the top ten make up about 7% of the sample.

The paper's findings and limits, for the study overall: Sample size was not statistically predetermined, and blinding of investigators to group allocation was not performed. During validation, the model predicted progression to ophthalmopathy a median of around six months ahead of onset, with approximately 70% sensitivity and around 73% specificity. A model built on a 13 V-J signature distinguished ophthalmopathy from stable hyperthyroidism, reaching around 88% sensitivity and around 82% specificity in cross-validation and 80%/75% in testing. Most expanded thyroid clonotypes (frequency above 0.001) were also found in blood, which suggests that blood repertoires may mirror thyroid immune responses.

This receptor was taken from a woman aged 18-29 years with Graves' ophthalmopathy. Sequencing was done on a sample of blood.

The DNA sequence follows: TGTGCCTGGAGTGCGGCAGATACGCAGTATTTT. The encoded protein is CAWSAADTQYF. The chain employs TRBV30 and TRBJ2-3; the D gene remains uncertain. CDR1 and CDR2 were assigned from the germline V gene (reference sequence) as GTSNPN and SVGIG. The CDR3 runs 11 residues from the cysteine to the phenylalanine. Only the CDR3 portion is preserved as DNA: 33 bases, with reading frame beginning at the first base. V sheds 1 base and J sheds 4 bases, leaving 3 bases between their ends. This CDR3, with the reference TRBV30 and TRBJ2-3 proteins standing in past its ends, gives the full variable domain SQTIHQWPATLVQPVGSPLSLECTVEGTSNPNLYWYRQAAGRGLQLLFYSVGIGQISSEVPQNLSASRPQDRQFILSSKKLLLSDSGFYLCAWSAADTQYFGPGTRLTVL.